Following are 17 T cell receptor beta chains from one sample sequenced in a study of identical twins. TCRdb itself ran the 5' RACE reads through MiXCR, one entry per CDR3 protein. This table has 420,000 or so distinct CDR3 sequences, approximately 17% appearing once. The sample was naive T cells sorted from blood. The source of these receptors is a middle-aged man in good health.

Only a few counts were recorded for this clonotype. The genes are TRBV4-2 and TRBJ2-1; a weak D match, TRBD2 (6 bases). The length of the CDR3 is 17 residues. Germline V gene sequence: CDR1 LGHNA, CDR2 YNFKEQ. Trimming removed 4 bases from V and 5 bases from J, with 21 bases in between. CDR3 DNA sequence: TGTGCCAGCAGCCGAACGCAGATTGGGACTCATAACAATGAGCAGTTCTTC. It encodes CASSRTQIGTHNNEQFF.

The chain links TRBV28 to TRBJ1-5, with 7 bases lining up with TRBD1. J lost 0 bases, V lost 5 bases, and 4 bases had no gene match. Germline assignment: CDR1 MDHEN and CDR2 SYDVKM. The CDR3 contains 15 residues. The CDR3 sequence: CASSPGQPSNQPQHF. The CDR3 nucleotides are TGTGCCAGCAGTCCGGGACAGCCTAGCAATCAGCCCCAGCATTTT. The whole variable domain, filled in from reference TRBV28 and TRBJ1-5, reads DVKVTQSSRYLVKRTGEKVFLECVQDMDHENMFWYRQDPGLGLRLIYFSYDVKMKEKGDIPEGYSVSREKKERFSLILESASTNQTSMYLCASSPGQPSNQPQHFGDGTRLSIL.

This clonotype was counted between two and nine times. This rearrangement joins TRBV10-3 to TRBJ1-2, with TRBD1 as a possible D gene (6 bases). Germline lookup yields CDR1 ENHRY and CDR2 SYGVKD. V lost 0 bases and J 6 bases, leaving 11 bases between the germline ends. The CDR3 loop spans 14 amino acids. CDR3 loop: CAISESRQEDGYTF. For the CDR3, the DNA is TGTGCCATCAGTGAGTCCCGACAGGAGGATGGCTACACCTTC.

The rearrangement joins TRBV9 to TRBJ2-2; D not certain. The CDR3 has 14 residues. Germline V gene data show CDR1 as SGDLS and CDR2 as YYNGEE. V lost 0 bases to trimming and J lost 2 bases, with 5 bases between them. In nucleotides, the CDR3 is TGTGCCAGCAGCGTAGATCGTAACACCGGGGAGCTGTTTTTT. Encoded protein: CASSVDRNTGELFF. Full variable domain (rest looked up from reference TRBV9 and TRBJ2-2): DSGVTQTPKHLITATGQRVTLRCSPRSGDLSVYWYQQSLDQGLQFLIQYYNGEERAKGNILERFSAQQFPDLHSELNLSSLELGDSALYFCASSVDRNTGELFFGEGSRLTVL.

In its sample, this clonotype was seen many times. The V call is TRBV18, the J call TRBJ2-5; D remains unclear. V dropped 2 bases and J dropped 2 bases, with 3 bases sitting between them. This CDR3 contains 12 residues. The germline V gene encodes CDR1 KGHSH and CDR2 LQKENI. CDR3 bases: TGTGCCAGCTCACCAGGGCAAGAGACCCAGTACTTC. As protein: CASSPGQETQYF.

This clonotype showed up just a few times. At one end the junction does not follow the germline gene, possibly because of a read error. The rearrangement uses TRBV14 and TRBJ2-4; the D gene is possibly TRBD2 (5 bases). The CDR3 spans 12 residues. Germline values: CDR1 SGHDN, CDR2 FVKESK. The CDR3 sequence: CASSPRAGEQVF. The CDR3 DNA is TGTGCCAGCAGCCCGAGGGCCGGGGAACAAGTCTTC.

V and J are TRBV7-9 and TRBJ2-5; D tentatively fits TRBD1 or TRBD2 (5 bases each). Germline CDR1 is SEHNR and CDR2 is FQNEAQ (reference sequence). This CDR3 is built from 16 residues. The V gene lost 1 base and the J gene lost 1 base, with 13 bases spanning the gap. CDR3 sequence: CASSLGFGGAQETQYF. CDR3 bases: TGTGCCAGCAGCTTAGGTTTTGGGGGAGCCCAAGAGACCCAGTACTTC.

The V call is TRBV28, the J call TRBJ1-6; 7 bases align to TRBD1. The CDR3 sequence is 14 residues long. The V segment lost 5 bases and the J segment 8 bases; nucleotides outside the gene matches: 6. Germline V CDR1 and CDR2: MDHEN, SYDVKM. The CDR3, as DNA: TGTGCCAGCAGTCTGGGCAGGGGGTATTCACCCCTCCACTTT. Amino acids: CASSLGRGYSPLHF. Using reference TRBV28 and TRBJ1-6 for the parts outside the CDR3, the full variable domain is DVKVTQSSRYLVKRTGEKVFLECVQDMDHENMFWYRQDPGLGLRLIYFSYDVKMKEKGDIPEGYSVSREKKERFSLILESASTNQTSMYLCASSLGRGYSPLHFGNGTRLTVT.

The table lists this clonotype with a few counts. The gene calls are TRBV5-1 and TRBJ2-1; the D gene could be TRBD1 or TRBD2 (5 bases each). The V gene lost 0 bases and the J gene lost 4 bases, with 14 bases spanning the gap. This CDR3 comprises 16 residues. Per germline, CDR1 SGHRS and CDR2 YFSETQ. The DNA for the CDR3 is TGCGCCAGCAGCTTGGGTCCGGGACGGCGATACAATGAGCAGTTCTTC. Translation gives CASSLGPGRRYNEQFF.

In its sample, this clonotype was seen many times. The chain joins TRBV28 to TRBJ1-1; no definite D call. The V gene lost 5 bases and the J gene lost 7 bases, with 11 bases spanning the gap. This CDR3 is built from 12 residues. From germline, CDR1 is MDHEN and CDR2 SYDVKM. The CDR3 DNA reads TGTGCCAGCAGTGCCCTGGGGAATGAAGCTTTCTTT. Its translation is CASSALGNEAFF.

This clonotype was found many times. CDR3 DNA sequence: TGTGCTAGTGGTTTCCTGGCTAGCGGGGGTTCAGAGACCCAGTACTTC. It encodes CASGFLASGGSETQYF. The rearrangement links TRBV12-5 to TRBJ2-5; TRBD2 agrees at 10 bases. The V segment lost 3 bases and the J segment 4 bases; nucleotides outside the gene matches: 8. The CDR3 consists of 16 residues. Germline V gene lookup returns CDR1 LGHNT and CDR2 FRNRAP.

This sequence joins TRBV4-3 and TRBJ1-2; 7 nucleotides agree with TRBD1. The CDR3 consists of 14 residues. Losses at the gene ends were 4 bases for V and 4 bases for J; bases not matched to a gene: 6. CDR1 LGHNA and CDR2 YSLEER come from the germline V gene. This chain's CDR3 is CASSPTGQAYGYTF. DNA for the CDR3: TGCGCCAGCAGCCCGACCGGACAGGCCTATGGCTACACCTTC.

This clonotype appeared many times. The chain employs TRBV4-3 and TRBJ2-1; D perhaps matches TRBD2 (7 bases). Trimming removed 8 bases from V and 0 bases from J, with 14 bases in between. Per germline, CDR1 LGHNA and CDR2 YSLEER. The length of the CDR3 is 15 residues. DNA of the CDR3: TGCGCCAGCGGGCCGGGGGGCAGCTCCTACAATGAGCAGTTCTTC. This codes for CASGPGGSSYNEQFF.

This sequence joins TRBV7-2 and TRBJ1-4, with TRBD1 matching 7 bases. Germline lookup yields CDR1 SGHTA and CDR2 FQGNSA. CDR3 length equals 13 residues. Trimming cost V 5 bases and J 12 bases; bases outside gene matches: 9. As DNA, the CDR3 is TGTGCCAGCAGCCCCGGGACAGTTGGGGAACTGTTTTTT. As protein: CASSPGTVGELFF.

This clonotype showed up just a few times. This chain connects TRBV7-2 to TRBJ1-3, with TRBD1 matching over 7 bases. Germline CDR1 reads SGHTA; CDR2 reads FQGNSA. V lost 5 bases to trimming and J lost 0 bases; unmatched junction nucleotides: 7. The CDR3 is 16 amino acids. The CDR3 is CASSPRGTGSGNTIYF. DNA for the CDR3: TGTGCCAGCAGCCCCAGGGGGACGGGCTCTGGAAACACCATATATTTT.

Of note for this clonotype: An end of the junction does not agree with germline; a read error may underlie this. CDR3 region: CATSRPNTGELSF. The CDR3 DNA sequence: TGTGCCACCAGCAGGCCGAACACCGGGGAGCTGTCTTTT. The chain employs TRBV15 and TRBJ2-2, with D perhaps matching TRBD2 (5 bases). CDR1 is LNHNV and CDR2 is YYDKDF in the germline V gene (reference sequence). The CDR3 is 13 amino acids. Together with reference TRBV15 and TRBJ2-2, the CDR3 gives the full variable domain: DAMVIQNPRYQVTQFGKPVTLSCSQTLNHNVMYWYQQKSSQAPKLLFHYYDKDFNNEADTPDNFQSRRPNTSFCFLDIRSPGLGDTAMYLCATSRPNTGELSFGEGSRLTVL.

This clonotype was counted once. A read error is possible here, since a much larger clone lies one base away. The conserved final phenylalanine or tryptophan is absent from the CDR3, which likely points to a read error. The genes are TRBV12-3 or TRBV12-4 and TRBJ1-1; TRBD1 is a possible D gene (6 bases). The CDR3 runs to 15 residues. V lost 5 bases, J lost 2 bases, and 15 bases lay in between. CDR3 region: CASSREQDRNTEAFL. The CDR3 DNA follows: TGTGCCAGCAGTCGGGAACAGGACAGAAACACTGAAGCTTTCCTT.